This entry describes one T cell receptor (beta chain). At least two post-ART and at least one pre-ART PBMC sample were available for each donor. The data were taken from a study of long-term antiretroviral therapy in people with HIV. The V end lost 2 bases, the J end lost 6 bases, and 7 bases lay between the germline ends. This CDR3 contains 13 residues. In germline, CDR1 is SEHNR, CDR2 FQNEAQ (reference sequence). Survey-level immunoSEQ v3.0 assays were run. Assay used: immunoSEQ multiplex PCR; TCRdb lists only in-frame clones, some missing. The sample shows about 22,000 clones, 85% to 90% of them seen only once.

Material: unsorted PBMCs, obtained 1.3 years after starting antiretroviral therapy. The origin of this receptor is a man aged 55 to 70 with HIV. The chain links TRBV7-9 to TRBJ1-4, with unresolved D. The CDR3 sequence is CASSLRDDEKLFF. The CDR3 coding sequence is TGTGCCAGCAGCTTAAGAGACGATGAAAAACTGTTTTTT.